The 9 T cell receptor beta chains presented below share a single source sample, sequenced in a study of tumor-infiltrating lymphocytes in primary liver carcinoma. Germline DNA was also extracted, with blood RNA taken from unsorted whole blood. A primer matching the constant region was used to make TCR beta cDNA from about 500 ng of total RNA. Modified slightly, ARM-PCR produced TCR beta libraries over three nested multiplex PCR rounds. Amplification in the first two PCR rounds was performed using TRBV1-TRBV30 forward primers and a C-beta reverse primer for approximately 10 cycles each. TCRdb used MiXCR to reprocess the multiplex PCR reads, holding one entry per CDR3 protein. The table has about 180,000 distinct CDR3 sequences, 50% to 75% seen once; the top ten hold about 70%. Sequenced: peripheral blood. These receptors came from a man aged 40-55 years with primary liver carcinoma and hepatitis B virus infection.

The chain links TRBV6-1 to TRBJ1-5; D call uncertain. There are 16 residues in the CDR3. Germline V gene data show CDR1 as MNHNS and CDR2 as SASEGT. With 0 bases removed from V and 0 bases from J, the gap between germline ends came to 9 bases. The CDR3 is CASSEAIIRSNQPQHF. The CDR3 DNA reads TGTGCCAGCAGTGAAGCGATTATCCGTAGCAATCAGCCCCAGCATTTT.

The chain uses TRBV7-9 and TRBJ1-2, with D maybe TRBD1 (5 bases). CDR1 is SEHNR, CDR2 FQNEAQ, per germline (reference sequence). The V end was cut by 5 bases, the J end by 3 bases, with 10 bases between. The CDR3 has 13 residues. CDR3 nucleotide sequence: TGTGCCAGCAGCATGGGGGTTGACTATGGCTACACCTTC. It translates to CASSMGVDYGYTF.

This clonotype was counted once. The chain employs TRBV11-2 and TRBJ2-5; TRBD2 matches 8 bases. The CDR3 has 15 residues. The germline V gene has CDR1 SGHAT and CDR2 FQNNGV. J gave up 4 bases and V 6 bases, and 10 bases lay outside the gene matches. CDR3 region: CASSRLTGGGETQYF. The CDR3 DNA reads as TGTGCCAGCAGTCGATTAACGGGGGGGGGAGAGACCCAGTACTTC.

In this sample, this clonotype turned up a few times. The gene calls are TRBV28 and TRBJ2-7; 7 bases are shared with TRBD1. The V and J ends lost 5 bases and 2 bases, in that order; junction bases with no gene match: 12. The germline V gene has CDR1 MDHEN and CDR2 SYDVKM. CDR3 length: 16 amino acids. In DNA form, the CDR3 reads TGTGCCAGCAGTCTATCAATTCGGACAGGAGCCTACGAGCAGTACTTC. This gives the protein CASSLSIRTGAYEQYF.

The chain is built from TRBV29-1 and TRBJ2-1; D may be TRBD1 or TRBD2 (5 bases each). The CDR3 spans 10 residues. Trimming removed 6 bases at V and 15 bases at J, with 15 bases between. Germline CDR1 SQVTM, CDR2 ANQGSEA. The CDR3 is CSVEDTVLFF. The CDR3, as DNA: TGCAGCGTGGAGGACACCGTTCTGTTCTTC.

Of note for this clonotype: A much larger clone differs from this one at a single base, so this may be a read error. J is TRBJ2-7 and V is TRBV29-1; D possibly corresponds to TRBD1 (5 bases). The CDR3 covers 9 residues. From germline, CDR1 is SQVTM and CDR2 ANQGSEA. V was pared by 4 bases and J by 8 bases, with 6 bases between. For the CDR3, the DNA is TGCAGCGTTGGGGGCAAGCAGTACTTC. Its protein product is CSVGGKQYF.

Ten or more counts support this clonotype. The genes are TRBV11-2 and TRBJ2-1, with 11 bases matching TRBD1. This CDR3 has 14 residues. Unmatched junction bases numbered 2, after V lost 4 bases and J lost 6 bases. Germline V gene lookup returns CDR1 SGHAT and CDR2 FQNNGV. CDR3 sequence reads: CASSSGTGGNEQFF. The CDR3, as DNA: TGTGCCAGCAGCTCCGGGACAGGGGGCAATGAGCAGTTCTTC.

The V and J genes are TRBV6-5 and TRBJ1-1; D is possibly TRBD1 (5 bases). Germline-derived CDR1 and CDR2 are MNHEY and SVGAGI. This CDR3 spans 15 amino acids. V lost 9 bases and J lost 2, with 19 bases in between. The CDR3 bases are TGTGCCAGTAGGGGCGCGTGGGCAGGAAACACTGAAGCTTTCTTT. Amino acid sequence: CASRGAWAGNTEAFF.

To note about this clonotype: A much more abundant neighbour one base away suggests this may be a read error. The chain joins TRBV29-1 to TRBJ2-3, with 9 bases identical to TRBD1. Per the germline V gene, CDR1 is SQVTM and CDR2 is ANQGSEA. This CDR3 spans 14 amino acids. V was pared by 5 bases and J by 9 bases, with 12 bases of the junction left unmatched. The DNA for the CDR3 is TGCAGCGTTTCTACCTCAACAGGGGGCGACACGCAGTATTTT. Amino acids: CSVSTSTGGDTQYF.